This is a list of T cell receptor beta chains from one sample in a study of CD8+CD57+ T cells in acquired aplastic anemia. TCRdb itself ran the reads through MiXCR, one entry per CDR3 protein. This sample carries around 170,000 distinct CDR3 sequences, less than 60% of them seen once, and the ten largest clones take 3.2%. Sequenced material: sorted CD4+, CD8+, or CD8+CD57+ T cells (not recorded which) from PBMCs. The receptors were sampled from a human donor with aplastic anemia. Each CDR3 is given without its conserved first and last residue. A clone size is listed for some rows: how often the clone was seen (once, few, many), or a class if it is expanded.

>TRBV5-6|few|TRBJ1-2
ASSFEGIGYGYT
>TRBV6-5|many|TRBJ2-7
ASSYPGRGEQY
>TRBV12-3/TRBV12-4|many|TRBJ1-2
ASNPDRDYGYT
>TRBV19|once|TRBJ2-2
ASSTPGAGANTGELF
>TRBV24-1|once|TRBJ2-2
ATSDLQANTGEPF
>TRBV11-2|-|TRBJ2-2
ASSLAYNTGELF
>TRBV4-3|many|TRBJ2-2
ASSQVGRDTGELF
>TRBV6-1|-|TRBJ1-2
ASSVSASNYGYT
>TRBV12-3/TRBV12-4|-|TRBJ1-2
ASSTLTGGRNYGYT
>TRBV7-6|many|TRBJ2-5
ASSLGTAQETQY
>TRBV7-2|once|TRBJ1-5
ASSLAGHNQPQH
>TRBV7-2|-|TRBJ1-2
LTGQGAIYGYT
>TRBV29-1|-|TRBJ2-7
SVVTDEQY
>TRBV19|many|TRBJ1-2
ASSVRDRTNYGYT